This T cell receptor beta chain appears in the sequencing data of a study of OX40 agonist ivuxolimab in advanced cancers. At the level of the study: The eligibility criteria allowed prior anti-PD-1, anti-PD-L1 or anti-CTLA-4 therapy, and about 40% had some. The study's findings and limits: In general, CD8+ T cells held more expanded clones than CD4+ did, on average.

TCRdb keeps only in-frame clones here, not all; method: immunoSEQ multiplex PCR. The sample includes tens of thousands of clones, around 84% of them seen just once. Looked up from germline, CDR1 is MNHEY and CDR2 is SVGAGI. The CDR3 extends over 13 amino acids. Trimming left V 7 bases short and J 8 bases short, with 15 bases between. To note about this clone: Its antigen is undetermined.

This sequence originates from an adult with an advanced solid tumor such as melanoma, head and neck, liver or kidney cancer. The sample here was CD4+ or CD8+ T cells sorted from blood, taken in a trial of the OX40 agonist ivuxolimab. The genes are TRBV6-5 and TRBJ2-1, with TRBD1 as a possible D gene (5 bases). The CDR3 region is CASTGSPGYEQFF. As DNA, the CDR3 is TGTGCCAGCACAGGGTCCCCCGGTTATGAGCAGTTCTTC.